Detailed here is one T cell receptor (beta chain). Its specificity is unknown. This sample is part of a study of cytotoxic CD8 clonotypes in ibrutinib-treated CLL. In the study overall: Results showed 25 or so partial and 2 complete responses; following median around 68 months, around 14 remained remitted, approximately twelve advanced. Productive templates averaged approximately 260,000 per sample, and productive rearrangements about 89,000. Notes on the study in general: At the start, clonality exceeded age-matched healthy donors and followed circulating CD8+ T-cell counts.

The CDR3 runs 11 residues. CDR1 is MNHNY and CDR2 is SVGAGI in the germline V gene (reference sequence). V lost 4 bases and J 6 bases, leaving 7 bases between the germline ends. Profiling relied on immunoSEQ multiplex PCR, and the TCRdb table lists in-frame clones only, not all of them. Of 76,000 or so clones detected, less than 85% appear once; the ten largest clones hold 35% to 45%. The chain carries TRBV6-6 and TRBJ2-7, with D possibly being TRBD1 or TRBD2 (5 bases each). The material was PBMCs, obtained after 24 months of ibrutinib treatment. This TCR came from a human donor with chronic lymphocytic leukemia. For the CDR3, the DNA is TGTGCCAGCAGTTTTGGGGGCGAGCAGTACTTC. Protein: CASSFGGEQYF.